Listed below are T cell receptor beta chains from one sample, sequenced in a study of cytomegalovirus exposure and HLA in healthy donors. The table came from immunoSEQ multiplex PCR; TCRdb's copy has only in-frame clones and leaves some out. The sample yields approximately 210,000 clones, roughly 78% seen once. The specimen sequenced was PBMCs. Receptors were obtained from a girl aged 10 to 17 in good health and CMV-seropositive. CDR3s include the opening cysteine and the closing phenylalanine or tryptophan. Each record gives: J gene, D gene, clone size, V gene, CDR3 DNA, CDR3 protein. D genes are given only for firm matches. The size entry is marked missing in some rows and otherwise reads once, few, many or a size class.

TRBJ1-2	NA	NA	TRBV2	TGTGCCAGCAGTGAAGTTAACAGGTACTATGGCTACACCTTC	CASSEVNRYYGYTF
TRBJ1-6	TRBD1	few	TRBV5-1	TGCGCCAGCAGCTTGGAGGACAGGACCAATTCACCCCTCCACTTT	CASSLEDRTNSPLHF
TRBJ1-1	NA	NA	TRBV7-2	TGTGCCAGCAGCTTTTCAATCCTGAACACTGAAGCTTTCTTT	CASSFSILNTEAFF
TRBJ2-7	NA	NA	TRBV5-1	TGCGCCAGCAGCGAAGGGCCCTCGGAGGACGAGCAGTACTTC	CASSEGPSEDEQYF
TRBJ2-7	NA	NA	TRBV27	TGTGCCAGCAGCCCCGGGGGTGGGTTTTTATCCTACGAGCAGTACTTC	CASSPGGGFLSYEQYF
TRBJ2-3	NA	NA	TRBV9	TGTGCCAGCAGCGTTGGCGACGGCGGCGGAGATACGCAGTATTTT	CASSVGDGGGDTQYF
TRBJ2-5	TRBD2	NA	TRBV4-1	TGCGCCAGCAGCCGCGGGACTAGCGGGGCCCTTGGCCAGTACTTC	CASSRGTSGALGQYF
TRBJ1-1	NA	NA	TRBV27	TGTGCCAGCAGTTCCCCCCGCACTGAAGCTTTCTTT	CASSSPRTEAFF
TRBJ1-3	TRBD1	NA	TRBV9	TGTGCCAGCAGCTCCGGACAGGGGGCGGACACCATATATTTT	CASSSGQGADTIYF
TRBJ2-7	NA	NA	TRBV14	TGTGCCAGCAGCCAAGCGGGGGCCTACGAGCAGTACTTC	CASSQAGAYEQYF
TRBJ1-1	NA	NA	TRBV4-3	TGCGCCAGCAGCCAAGGGAGGGGTGCTAACACTGAAGCTTTCTTT	CASSQGRGANTEAFF
TRBJ1-1	NA	NA	TRBV7-6	TGTGCCAGCAGCTTCCCGGGAAAAGGGACTGAAGCTTTCTTT	CASSFPGKGTEAFF
TRBJ2-7	NA	NA	TRBV10-1	TGCGCCAGCAGCCTAACAGGGCGCGAGCAGTACTTC	CASSLTGREQYF
TRBJ2-1	NA	NA	TRBV19	TGTGCCAGTTTTAATTGGCTGAATGAGCAGTTCTTC	CASFNWLNEQFF
TRBJ2-2	NA	NA	TRBV6-5	TGTGCCAGCAGCGGAGACTTAAACACCGGGGAGCTGTTTTTT	CASSGDLNTGELFF
TRBJ1-6	TRBD1	once	TRBV4-3	TGCGCCAGCAGCCAAGATCAGCCGGACAGGGGTTCACCCCTCCACTTT	CASSQDQPDRGSPLHF
TRBJ1-2	NA	NA	TRBV11-2	TGTGCCAGCAGCTCCAGTACTAACTATGGCTACACCTTC	CASSSSTNYGYTF
TRBJ1-1	NA	few	TRBV15	TGTGCCACCAGCAGACACCGACACAACACTGAAGCTTTCTTT	CATSRHRHNTEAFF
TRBJ2-7	NA	NA	TRBV14	TGTGCCAGCAGCCAAGGGCCAGGGGCCGAGCAGTACTTC	CASSQGPGAEQYF
TRBJ2-1	NA	once	TRBV9	TGTGCCAGCAGCCCAAATTCGGGGTACAATGAGCAGTTCTTC	CASSPNSGYNEQFF
TRBJ1-1	TRBD1	NA	TRBV4-3	TGCGCCAGCAGCCAGACAGGGGGTCCTGAAGCTTTCTTT	CASSQTGGPEAFF
TRBJ2-7	NA	NA	TRBV7-8	TGTGCCAGCAGCGGCGGGGCGAGGAAGGACCTCGAGCAGTACTTC	CASSGGARKDLEQYF
TRBJ1-4	TRBD1	NA	TRBV23-1	TGCGCCAGCAGCCCCCCTCGGGGGGACAGGAATGAAAAGCGGCTGTTTTTT	CASSPPRGDRNEKRLFF
TRBJ1-1	TRBD1	NA	TRBV27	TGTGCCAGCAGGAACACAGGGGGCACTGAAGCTTTTTTT	CASRNTGGTEAFF
TRBJ2-3	TRBD2	medium-sized	TRBV7-8	TGTGCCAGCAGCTTAGGGAGACTAGCGGGGTTGGTAGATACGCAGTATTTT	CASSLGRLAGLVDTQYF
TRBJ1-3	NA	NA	TRBV18	TGTGCCAGCTCACAAGGGGCGAGAAACACCATATATTTT	CASSQGARNTIYF
TRBJ2-2	NA	NA	TRBV27	TGTGCCAGCAGTCCCACCATGAGCGAGGAGCTGTTTTTT	CASSPTMSEELFF
TRBJ1-6	NA	NA	TRBV9	TGTGCCAGCAGCGTAGCAACGGGGAATAATTCACCCCTCCACTTT	CASSVATGNNSPLHF
TRBJ2-2	NA	few	TRBV4-3	TGCGCCAGCAGCCACCCGAACCGGGGTACCGGGGAGCTGTTTTTT	CASSHPNRGTGELFF
TRBJ1-2	NA	NA	TRBV9	TGTGCCAGCAGCAACCCGGGGAAGGGTATCTACACCTTC	CASSNPGKGIYTF
TRBJ1-2	NA	NA	TRBV6-1	TGTGCCAGCAGTCCCAAGGGGCCCTATGGCTACACCTTC	CASSPKGPYGYTF
TRBJ2-7	TRBD2	once	TRBV6-1	TGTGCCAGCAGTCCCAGACTAGCGGGGGGGTGGGAGCAGTACTTC	CASSPRLAGGWEQYF
TRBJ2-1	TRBD2	NA	TRBV9	TGTGCCAGCAGCGTGGGACTAGCCAATGAGCAGTTCTTC	CASSVGLANEQFF
TRBJ2-7	TRBD2	NA	TRBV9	TGTGCCAGCAGCGTAGGAGCGGGGGGCTACGAGCAGTACTTC	CASSVGAGGYEQYF
TRBJ2-7	NA	NA	TRBV7-9	TGTGCCACCACAGGGAGTTTCTACGAGCAGTACTTC	CATTGSFYEQYF
TRBJ1-4	NA	NA	TRBV28	TGTGCCAGCAGTCCCATTGGGGGCGGTGTAACTAATGAAAAACTGTTTTTT	CASSPIGGGVTNEKLFF
TRBJ2-1	TRBD2	NA	TRBV4-3	TGCGCCAGCAGCCAGGGACTAGCGGGGGAGCAGTTCTTC	CASSQGLAGEQFF
TRBJ1-6	NA	NA	TRBV4-1	TGCGCCAGCAGCCCCCTGGTTATGCAGAATTCACCCCTCCACTTT	CASSPLVMQNSPLHF
TRBJ2-7	NA	once	TRBV5-6	TGTGCCAGCAGCTTGGTTGGGGGGATGAACGAGCAGTACTTC	CASSLVGGMNEQYF
TRBJ2-7	TRBD1	NA	TRBV19	TGTGCCAGTAGGCGGCCGGGACAGCCCTACGAGCAGTACTTC	CASRRPGQPYEQYF
TRBJ2-5	TRBD2	NA	TRBV7-7	TGTGCCAGCAGCTTAGGGGGGGGAGGCCGAGAGACCCAGTACTTC	CASSLGGGGRETQYF
TRBJ2-7	NA	few	TRBV4-1	TGCGCCAGCAGCCAAGATGGCGGGGTGGGCGAGCAGTACTTC	CASSQDGGVGEQYF
TRBJ2-1	TRBD2	NA	TRBV5-1	TGCGCCAGCAGCTTGGACTCGACTAGCGGGGGCTATTACAATGAGCAGTTCTTC	CASSLDSTSGGYYNEQFF
TRBJ2-5	NA	NA	TRBV19	TGTGCCAGTAGTTATAGTGGGGGCTACCAAGAGACCCAGTACTTC	CASSYSGGYQETQYF
TRBJ2-4	TRBD2	NA	TRBV7-9	TGTGCCAGCAGTTCTAGCGGGGGGGCTAACATTCAGTACTTC	CASSSSGGANIQYF
TRBJ2-7	TRBD1	NA	TRBV10-2	TGCGCCAGCAGTGAGTTCAGGGACAGTACCCCCTACGAGCAGTACTTC	CASSEFRDSTPYEQYF
TRBJ2-3	TRBD2	NA	TRBV4-3	TGCGCCAGCAGCCAGACACTAGCGGGGGTCTACGATACGCAGTATTTT	CASSQTLAGVYDTQYF
TRBJ2-7	TRBD1	few	TRBV11-2	TGTGCCAGCAGCTTAGGCGGACAGGGGCTTTACGAGCAGTACTTC	CASSLGGQGLYEQYF
TRBJ1-4	NA	NA	TRBV19	TGTGCCAGTAGTACCAGGACACTCGGCCTTAATGAAAAACTGTTTTTT	CASSTRTLGLNEKLFF
TRBJ1-4	NA	NA	TRBV7-2	TGTGCCAGCAGCTCACAGGGAGCAACTAATGAAAAACTGTTTTTT	CASSSQGATNEKLFF
TRBJ2-3	TRBD2	NA	TRBV6-4	TGTGCCAGCAGCCTAGCGGGGGGCACAGATACGCAGTATTTT	CASSLAGGTDTQYF
TRBJ1-5	NA	few	TRBV18	TGTGCCAGCTCACCAAGCGCAAATAGCAATCAGCCCCAGCATTTT	CASSPSANSNQPQHF
TRBJ2-2	NA	NA	TRBV2	TGTGCCAGCAGGGTTCTAGGAGCAAACACCGGGGAGCTGTTTTTT	CASRVLGANTGELFF
TRBJ2-1	NA	NA	TRBV11-3	TGTGCCAGCAGCCAATTCTTGGGGGGTTTAAATGAGCAGTTCTTC	CASSQFLGGLNEQFF
TRBJ2-1	NA	NA	TRBV27	TGTGCCAGCAGTTCCTGGACAGTTAAAGATGAGCAGTTCTTC	CASSSWTVKDEQFF